These T cell receptor beta chains were read from a single sample in a study of molecular identifiers for immune sequencing clone quantification. TCRdb reprocessed the PCR reads with MiXCR, giving one entry per CDR3 protein. The table lists some 65,000 distinct CDR3 sequences, roughly 18% of them singletons. Sample: naive CD8+ T cells from blood, with Jurkat cell RNA spiked in. These receptor sequences come from a human donor in good health. Some libraries in this study had Jurkat cell RNA spiked in. CDR3s include the opening cysteine and the closing phenylalanine or tryptophan. A D gene is named only where the DNA matches it firmly. Clone size is shown for a subset of rows, as once, few, many or a class of expanded clone.

. TRBJ2-2 TRBV19 few TGTGCCAGTAGTATAGGTCGGGGTGGCACCGGGGAGCTGTTTTTT CASSIGRGGTGELFF
TRBD2 TRBJ2-7 TRBV7-9 . TGTGCCAGCAGCCTCGGGACTAATGGGGAGCAGTACTTC CASSLGTNGEQYF
. TRBJ2-1 TRBV2 few TGTGCCAGCACCGGGACTGTGTCCTTTGAGCAGTTCTTC CASTGTVSFEQFF
. TRBJ2-5 TRBV11-3 few TGTGCCAGCAGAGGGACGTACCAAGAGACCCAGTACTTC CASRGTYQETQYF
TRBD2 TRBJ2-7 TRBV9 many TGTGCCAGCAGCGCCGGACCTAGCGGATACGAGCAGTACTTC CASSAGPSGYEQYF
TRBD2 TRBJ2-1 TRBV20-1 few TGCAGTGCTAGAGATGGCGGGAGGGTCCATTACAATGAGCAGTTCTTC CSARDGGRVHYNEQFF
. TRBJ2-7 TRBV3-1 few TGTGCCAGCAGCCAAGATCTTTATCCCGAGCAGTACTTC CASSQDLYPEQYF
TRBD1 TRBJ2-4 TRBV20-1 many TGCAGTGCAGACGCCGACAGGGAAAACATTCAGTACTTC CSADADRENIQYF
TRBD1 TRBJ2-1 TRBV6-5 . TGTGCCAGCAGTTACGGGACAGGGATTATCAATGAGCAGTTCTTC CASSYGTGIINEQFF
. TRBJ2-2 TRBV6-2/TRBV6-3 . TGTGCCAGCAGCCTCGGGCTGGTGGGCACCGGGGAGCTGTTTTTT CASSLGLVGTGELFF
TRBD1 TRBJ2-1 TRBV19 few TGTGCCAGTAGTCCACACGGGACAGCAAGAGGCGAGCAGTTCTTC CASSPHGTARGEQFF
TRBD1 TRBJ2-7 TRBV20-1 many TGCAGTGCTAGGGCGACCGGGACAGCCTACGAGCAGTACTTC CSARATGTAYEQYF
. TRBJ1-5 TRBV7-8 many TGTGCCAGCAGCTTAGACAGGGTTATGGGCAATCAGCCCCAGCATTTT CASSLDRVMGNQPQHF
. TRBJ1-3 TRBV7-6 . TGTGCCAGCAGACCGGGAGCCAAGGGGAACACCATATATTTT CASRPGAKGNTIYF
TRBD1 TRBJ2-1 TRBV30 many TGTGCCTGGAGTGGAGTGAGGACAGGGGTTTCCTACAATGAGCAGTTCTTC CAWSGVRTGVSYNEQFF
. TRBJ2-7 TRBV14 many TGTGCCAGCAGCCAATTAACGACTAGTTCCTACGAGCAGTACTTC CASSQLTTSSYEQYF
TRBD1 TRBJ2-1 TRBV25-1 . TGTGCCAGCAGCCCTCCCGACAGGGATCTTTTACGCAATGAGCAGTTCTTC CASSPPDRDLLRNEQFF
. TRBJ2-3 TRBV7-9 many TGTGCCAGCAGCTTAGAGGACAGCACAGATACGCAGTATTTT CASSLEDSTDTQYF
TRBD2 TRBJ2-2 TRBV28 many TGTGCCAGCAGTTTCCAGGGACTAGCGCTTGGGACCGGGGAGCTGTTTTTT CASSFQGLALGTGELFF
TRBD2 TRBJ2-3 TRBV29-1 many TGCAGCGTCGAAAATAGCGGGAGGACTCTTTGGGGCACAGATACGCAGTATTTT CSVENSGRTLWGTDTQYF